Reported below is one T cell receptor (beta chain). The V end was cut by 8 bases, the J end by 8 bases, with 23 bases between. The CDR3 has 15 residues. Germline values: CDR1 LGHDT, CDR2 YNNKEL (reference sequence). This specimen belongs to a study of control samples from healthy donors and cancer patients. Sequencing was performed with immunoSEQ multiplex PCR; in TCRdb, only in-frame clones are kept and a portion is missing. The profile shows around 90,000 clones, just under 85% of them singletons. The specimen was blood. The chain links TRBV3-1 (or the pseudogene TRBV3-2) to TRBJ2-3; D assignment may be TRBD1 or TRBD2 (5 bases each). This clonotype was sampled from a man aged 30-40 years in good health. The CDR3 DNA sequence: TGTGCCAGCGGAAGCACAGGCCTCACTGGAGGTACGCAGTATTTT. This translates into CASGSTGLTGGTQYF.